The present T cell receptor (beta chain) was sequenced within a study of cytomegalovirus exposure and HLA in healthy donors. General study findings and limits: V segments that were indistinguishable, TRBV6-2 and TRBV6-3 among them, were omitted from analysis. Reports described diagnosis of cytomegalovirus status by the classifier as highly specific and sensitive. Reports state that TCR beta sequences accurately predicted most subjects' HLA-A and HLA-B alleles.

CDR3 length: 14 amino acids. Per the germline V gene, CDR1 is MNHNY and CDR2 is SVGAGI (reference sequence). V lost 4 bases and J lost 5; bases outside the gene matches: 7. This clone has a handful of counts. Antigen: not known. Primers included in the PCR were 60 Vbeta and 13 Jbeta primers. Assay used: immunoSEQ multiplex PCR; TCRdb lists only in-frame clones, some missing. The sample shows some 120,000 clones, about 74% of them seen only once. The sequence was collected from a female donor in good health and CMV-seronegative. The chain couples TRBV6-6 to TRBJ2-5; 7 nucleotides line up with TRBD1. Sequencing used PBMCs. The CDR3 DNA sequence: TGTGCCAGCAGTTTCCCAGGGGGAACGGAGACCCAGTACTTC. Encoded protein: CASSFPGGTETQYF.